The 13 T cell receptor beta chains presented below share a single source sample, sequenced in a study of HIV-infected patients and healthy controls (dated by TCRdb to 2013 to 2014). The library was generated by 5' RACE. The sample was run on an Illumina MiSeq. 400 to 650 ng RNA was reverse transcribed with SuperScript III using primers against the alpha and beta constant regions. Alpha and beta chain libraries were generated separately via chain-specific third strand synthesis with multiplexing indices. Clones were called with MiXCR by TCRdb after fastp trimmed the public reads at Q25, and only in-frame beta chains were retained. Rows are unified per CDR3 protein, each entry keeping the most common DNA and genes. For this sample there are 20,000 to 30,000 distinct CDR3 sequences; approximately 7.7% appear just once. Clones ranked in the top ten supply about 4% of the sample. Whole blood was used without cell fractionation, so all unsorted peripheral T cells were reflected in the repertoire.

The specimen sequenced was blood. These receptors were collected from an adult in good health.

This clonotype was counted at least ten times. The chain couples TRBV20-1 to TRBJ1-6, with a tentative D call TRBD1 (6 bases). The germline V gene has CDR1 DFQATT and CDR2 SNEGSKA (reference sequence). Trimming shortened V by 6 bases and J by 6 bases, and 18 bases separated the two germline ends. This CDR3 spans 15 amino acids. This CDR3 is CSARAGEGGNSPLHF. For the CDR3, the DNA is TGCAGTGCCAGGGCCGGGGAAGGGGGTAATTCACCCCTCCACTTT.

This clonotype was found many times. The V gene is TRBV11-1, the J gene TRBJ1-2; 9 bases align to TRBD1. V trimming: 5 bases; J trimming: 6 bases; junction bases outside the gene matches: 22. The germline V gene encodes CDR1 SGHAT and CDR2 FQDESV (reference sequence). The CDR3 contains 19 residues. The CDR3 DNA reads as TGTGCCAGCAGCGCCGGGACAGGGTTTTTTTCGGGGTTTGGAGATGGCTACACCTTC. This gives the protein CASSAGTGFFSGFGDGYTF.

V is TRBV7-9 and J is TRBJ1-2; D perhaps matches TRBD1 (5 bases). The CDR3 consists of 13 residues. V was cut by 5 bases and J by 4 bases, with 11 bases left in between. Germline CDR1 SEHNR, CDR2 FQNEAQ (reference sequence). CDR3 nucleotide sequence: TGTGCCAGCAGCCTGACAGAGTCCTATGGCTACACCTTC. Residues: CASSLTESYGYTF.

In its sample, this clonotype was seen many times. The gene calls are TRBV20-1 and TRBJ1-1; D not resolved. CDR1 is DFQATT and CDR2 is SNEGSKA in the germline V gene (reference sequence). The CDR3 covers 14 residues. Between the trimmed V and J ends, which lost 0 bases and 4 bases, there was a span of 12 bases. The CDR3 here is CSARDPGAGTEAFF. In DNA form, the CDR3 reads TGCAGTGCTAGAGATCCGGGAGCGGGCACTGAAGCTTTCTTT.

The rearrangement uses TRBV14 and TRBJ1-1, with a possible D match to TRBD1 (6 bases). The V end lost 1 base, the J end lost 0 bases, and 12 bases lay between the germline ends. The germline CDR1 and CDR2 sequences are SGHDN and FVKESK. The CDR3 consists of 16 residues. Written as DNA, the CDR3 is TGTGCCAGCAGCCAAGGGACAGACCGGTTGAACACTGAAGCTTTCTTT. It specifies CASSQGTDRLNTEAFF.

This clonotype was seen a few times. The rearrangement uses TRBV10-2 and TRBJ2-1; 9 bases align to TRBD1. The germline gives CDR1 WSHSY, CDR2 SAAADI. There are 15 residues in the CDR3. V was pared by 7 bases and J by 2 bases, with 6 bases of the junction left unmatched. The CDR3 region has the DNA TGCGCCAGCACCTTAGACAGGGGGGCCTACAATGAGCAGTTCTTC. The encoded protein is CASTLDRGAYNEQFF.

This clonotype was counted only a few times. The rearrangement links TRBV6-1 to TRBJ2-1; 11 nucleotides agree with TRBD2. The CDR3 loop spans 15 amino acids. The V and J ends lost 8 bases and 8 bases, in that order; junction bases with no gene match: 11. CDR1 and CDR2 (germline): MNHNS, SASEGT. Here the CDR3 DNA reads TGTGCCAGCTCCTCGCGGGCTAGCGGGGGGCATGAGCAGTTCTTC. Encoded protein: CASSSRASGGHEQFF.

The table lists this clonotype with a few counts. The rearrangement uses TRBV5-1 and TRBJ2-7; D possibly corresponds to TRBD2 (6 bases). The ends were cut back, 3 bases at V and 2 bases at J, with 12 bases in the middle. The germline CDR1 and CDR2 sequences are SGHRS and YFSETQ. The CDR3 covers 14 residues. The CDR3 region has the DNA TGCGCCAGCAGCTCCGCCCGGGGGACCTACGAGCAGTACTTC. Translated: CASSSARGTYEQYF.

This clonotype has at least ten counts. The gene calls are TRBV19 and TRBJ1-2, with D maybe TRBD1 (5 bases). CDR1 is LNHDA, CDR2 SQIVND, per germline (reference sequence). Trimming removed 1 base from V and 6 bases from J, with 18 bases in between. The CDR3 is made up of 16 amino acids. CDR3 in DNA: TGTGCCAGTAGTATAGTCCCCCTAGGGGATTCGAATGGCTACACCTTC. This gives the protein CASSIVPLGDSNGYTF. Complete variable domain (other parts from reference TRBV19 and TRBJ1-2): DGGITQSPKYLFRKEGQNVTLSCEQNLNHDAMYWYRQDPGQGLRLIYYSQIVNDFQKGDIAEGYSVSREKKESFPLTVTSAQKNPTAFYLCASSIVPLGDSNGYTFGSGTRLTVV.

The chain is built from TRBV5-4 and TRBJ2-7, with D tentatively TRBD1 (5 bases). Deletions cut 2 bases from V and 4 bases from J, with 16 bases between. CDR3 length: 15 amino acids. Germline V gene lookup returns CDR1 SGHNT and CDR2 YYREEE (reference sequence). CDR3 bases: TGTGCCAGCAGCTTTGAGGCAGGGAAGTCTTACGAGCAGTACTTC. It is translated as CASSFEAGKSYEQYF.

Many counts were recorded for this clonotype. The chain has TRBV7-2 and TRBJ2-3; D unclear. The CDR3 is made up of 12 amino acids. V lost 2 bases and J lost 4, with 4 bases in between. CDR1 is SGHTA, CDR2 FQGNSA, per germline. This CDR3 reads CASSLRADTQYF. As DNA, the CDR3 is TGTGCCAGCAGCTTAAGGGCAGATACGCAGTATTTT.

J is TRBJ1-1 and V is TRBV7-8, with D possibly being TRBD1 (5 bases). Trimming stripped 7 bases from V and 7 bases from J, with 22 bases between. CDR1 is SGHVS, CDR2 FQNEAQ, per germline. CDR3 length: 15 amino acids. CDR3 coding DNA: TGTGCCAGCACCCCAGGAGGGGACCGTGAGGATGAAGCTTTCTTT. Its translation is CASTPGGDREDEAFF. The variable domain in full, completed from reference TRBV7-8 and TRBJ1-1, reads GAGVSQSPRYKVAKRGQDVALRCDPISGHVSLFWYQQALGQGPEFLTYFQNEAQLDKSGLPSDRFFAERPEGSVSTLKIQRTQQEDSAVYLCASTPGGDREDEAFFGQGTRLTVV.

For the CDR3, the DNA is TGTGCCAGCAGTTTAGTCCGGTGGGAGACCCAGTACTTC. Amino acid sequence: CASSLVRWETQYF. The chain couples TRBV12-3 or TRBV12-4 to TRBJ2-5, with unresolved D. The CDR3 sequence is 13 residues long. Deletions cut 1 base from V and 5 bases from J, with 8 bases between.